The present T cell receptor (beta chain) was sequenced within a study of response to subunit inactivated influenza vaccine. TCRdb re-derived calls from the RT-PCR reads in MiXCR, one entry per CDR3 protein. The table has more than 450,000 distinct CDR3 sequences, around 11% seen once. These records were also assigned to another study, of T cells expressing NK-cell markers. That paper adds: The authors generated TCR beta cDNA through 5'RACE template switching with UMIs.

The sample in question was PBMCs from blood, obtained on the day of vaccination. The clonotype originates from a man aged 45-65 years who received an inactivated influenza vaccine.

The CDR3 DNA sequence: TGCGCCAGCAGCCAACAGGATTACGATATCTATGGCTACACCTTC. Translation: CASSQQDYDIYGYTF. The chain carries TRBV4-1 and TRBJ1-2; D remains ambiguous. V was cut by 2 bases and J by 4 bases, with 14 bases left in between. Germline assignment: CDR1 MGHRA and CDR2 YSYEKL. This CDR3 comprises 15 residues.